The 8 T cell receptor beta chains reported below all come from one sample, sequenced in a study of PD-L1 blockade in urothelial cancer. Described time point: peripheral blood 6 weeks after treatment start. The repertoire was sequenced with immunoSEQ multiplex PCR; TCRdb's copy has only in-frame clones and lacks some. The table records 90,000 to 130,000 clones, about 91% of them present only once. Sample: PBMCs, taken around atezolizumab (anti-PD-L1) treatment. Source of these receptors: a man between 60 and 70 years old with urothelial cancer.

This chain connects TRBV11-2 to TRBJ2-5; 8 positions match TRBD2. J lost 0 bases, V lost 1 base, and 4 bases had no gene match. Germline assignment: CDR1 SGHAT and CDR2 FQNNGV. The CDR3 is 16 amino acids. The CDR3 DNA reads TGTGCCAGCAGCTTAGTGGGCGGGGGGTACCAAGAGACCCAGTACTTC. Encoded protein: CASSLVGGGYQETQYF. The variable domain in full, completed from reference TRBV11-2 and TRBJ2-5, reads EAGVAQSPRYKIIEKRQSVAFWCNPISGHATLYWYQQILGQGPKLLIQFQNNGVVDDSQLPKDRFSAERLKGVDSTLKIQPAKLEDSAVYLCASSLVGGGYQETQYFGPGTRLLVL.

This clone has only one observation. The V and J genes are TRBV5-4 and TRBJ2-3, with D possibly matching TRBD2 (5 bases). Trimming pared 0 bases from V and 2 bases from J, leaving 16 bases between. Germline CDR1 and CDR2: SGHNT and YYREEE (reference sequence). The length of the CDR3 is 17 residues. As DNA, the CDR3 is TGTGCCAGCAGCTTGGGCTCGACGGGGAGACTCACAGATACGCAGTATTTT. Its protein is CASSLGSTGRLTDTQYF.

V gene TRBV4-3 combines with J gene TRBJ1-3, with D tentatively TRBD1 (5 bases). Germline V gives CDR1 LGHNA, CDR2 YSLEER. This CDR3 spans 15 amino acids. Trimming took 1 base from V and 0 from J, leaving 7 bases between them. This chain's CDR3 is CASSQGGGSGNTIYF. CDR3 DNA: TGCGCCAGCAGCCAAGGCGGGGGCTCTGGAAACACCATATATTTT.

This sequence joins TRBV7-2 and TRBJ2-4; TRBD1 agrees at 9 bases. CDR1 and CDR2 (germline): SGHTA, FQGNSA. The CDR3 contains 15 residues. V shed 5 bases, J shed 1 base, and the junction held 3 bases outside the gene matches. Here the CDR3 DNA reads TGTGCCAGCAGCGTACAGGGGGCGGCCAAAAACATTCAGTACTTC. This encodes CASSVQGAAKNIQYF.

The CDR3 sequence is CASSREVMGPNTEAFF. CDR3 DNA: TGCGCCAGCAGCCGCGAAGTAATGGGGCCGAACACTGAAGCTTTCTTT. This rearrangement joins TRBV5-1 to TRBJ1-1; TRBD1 is a possible D gene (5 bases). Trimming left V 4 bases short and J 1 base short, with 17 bases between. Germline CDR1 reads SGHRS; CDR2 reads YFSETQ. There are 16 residues in the CDR3.

This clone was observed a single time. This chain links TRBV4-2 with TRBJ1-2; D unresolved. Looked up from germline, CDR1 is LGHNA and CDR2 is YNFKEQ. The V end lost 0 bases, the J end lost 2 bases, and 10 bases lay between the germline ends. This CDR3 is built from 15 residues. CDR3 nucleotide sequence: TGTGCCAGCAGCCAAGATAGCTCATGGAACTATGGCTACACCTTC. Translated: CASSQDSSWNYGYTF.

The genes are TRBV5-1 and TRBJ2-3, with no clear D. The CDR3 totals 16 residues. Germline CDR1 SGHRS, CDR2 YFSETQ. Trimming removed 3 bases at V and 2 bases at J, with 16 bases between. In DNA form, the CDR3 reads TGCGCCAGCAGCTGGGCGCCTGGGCTTTACACAGATACGCAGTATTTT. Protein: CASSWAPGLYTDTQYF.

This chain uses TRBV30 with TRBJ2-7; D uncertain. The germline V gene has CDR1 GTSNPN and CDR2 SVGIG (reference sequence). The CDR3 spans 10 residues. With 5 bases removed from V and 4 bases from J, the gap between germline ends came to 6 bases. For the CDR3, the DNA is TGTGCCTGGGCCGGTTACGAGCAGTACTTC. Protein: CAWAGYEQYF.